The 8 T cell receptor beta chains reported below all come from one sample, sequenced in a study of shared clonotypes between healthy human individuals. Assay: immunoSEQ multiplex PCR; the TCRdb copy retains only in-frame clones and omits some. The top ten hold roughly 0.82% of the sample, which has 950,000 to 1,200,000 clones, approximately 75% seen once. Sequencing input: memory CD4+ T cells from PBMCs. Specified subset: CD45RA-negative fraction. All receptors come from a man in his late teens or twenties in good health. Some clones in this sample may be carry-over from other donors' samples.

Written as DNA, the CDR3 is TGTGCCAGCAGCTTATCACTGATGAAAGAGACCCAGTACTTC. Translated, it gives CASSLSLMKETQYF. The V call is TRBV5-4, the J call TRBJ2-5; no reliable D call. Germline lookup yields CDR1 SGHNT and CDR2 YYREEE (reference sequence). Trimming took off 2 bases at V and 3 bases at J, with 11 bases between the two ends. The CDR3 totals 14 residues.

The V gene is TRBV15, the J gene TRBJ2-1; 13 bases agree with TRBD2. Germline V gene data show CDR1 as LNHNV and CDR2 as YYDKDF (reference sequence). CDR3 length: 17 amino acids. V gave up 3 bases and J gave up 5 bases; unmatched junction bases: 7. CDR3 nucleotide sequence: TGTGCCACCAGCAGGAGGATTGGACTAGCGGGAGACAATGAGCAGTTCTTC. It specifies CATSRRIGLAGDNEQFF.

V and J are TRBV28 and TRBJ1-5; weak D call: TRBD1 (5 bases). Germline CDR1 MDHEN, CDR2 SYDVKM. The CDR3 is 14 amino acids. The ends were cut back, 5 bases at V and 1 base at J, with 9 bases in the middle. CDR3: CASSPGGSNQPQHF. DNA of the CDR3: TGTGCCAGCAGTCCGGGGGGAAGCAATCAGCCCCAGCATTTT.

The genes are TRBV12-5 and TRBJ2-5; D remains ambiguous. The CDR3 is made up of 12 amino acids. Trimming cost V 5 bases and J 3 bases, with 7 bases left between them. The germline V gene has CDR1 LGHNT and CDR2 FRNRAP. The chain's CDR3 is CASGPTEETQYF. The CDR3 DNA reads TGTGCTAGTGGTCCAACGGAAGAGACCCAGTACTTC.

This CDR3 is CASSESGTGNQPQHF. The CDR3 DNA follows: TGTGCCAGCAGTGAATCGGGGACGGGCAATCAGCCCCAGCATTTT. This chain links TRBV2 with TRBJ1-5, with TRBD1 as a possible D gene (5 bases). Trimming removed 2 bases at V and 2 bases at J, with 10 bases between. Germline V gene sequence: CDR1 SNHLY, CDR2 FYNNEI. CDR3 length equals 15 residues.

As for this clone: The junction differs from germline at one of its ends, possibly a read error. This chain joins TRBV30 and TRBJ1-3, with a possible D match to TRBD1 (6 bases). Looked up from germline, CDR1 is GTSNPN and CDR2 is SVGIG (reference sequence). The CDR3 is 11 amino acids. The CDR3 DNA reads as TGTGCCTGGAGTATCCAGGGGTCGACAAGTTTT. Its protein product is CAWSIQGSTSF.

The DNA for the CDR3 is TGTGCCAGCAGCCCGCTGGCGGGAGGGTCAGATACGCAGTATTTT. Protein: CASSPLAGGSDTQYF. This rearrangement joins TRBV7-2 to TRBJ2-3; 9 bases fit TRBD2. Germline assignment: CDR1 SGHTA and CDR2 FQGNSA. This CDR3 is built from 15 residues. Losses at the gene ends were 5 bases for V and 4 bases for J; bases not matched to a gene: 7.

This clone was found a few times. The chain couples TRBV29-1 to TRBJ1-1; D is unresolved. The V gene's germline CDR1 is SQVTM and CDR2 ANQGSEA. The CDR3 contains 12 residues. Trimming stripped 4 bases from V and 6 bases from J, with 12 bases between. The CDR3 DNA reads as TGCAGCGTTGGTATTGGAGTGGCTGAAGCTTTCTTT. Protein: CSVGIGVAEAFF. Supplemented by reference TRBV29-1 and TRBJ1-1, the full variable domain reads SAVISQKPSRDICQRGTSLTIQCQVDSQVTMMFWYRQQPGQSLTLIATANQGSEATYESGFVIDKFPISRPNLTFSTLTVSNMSPEDSSIYLCSVGIGVAEAFFGQGTRLTVV.